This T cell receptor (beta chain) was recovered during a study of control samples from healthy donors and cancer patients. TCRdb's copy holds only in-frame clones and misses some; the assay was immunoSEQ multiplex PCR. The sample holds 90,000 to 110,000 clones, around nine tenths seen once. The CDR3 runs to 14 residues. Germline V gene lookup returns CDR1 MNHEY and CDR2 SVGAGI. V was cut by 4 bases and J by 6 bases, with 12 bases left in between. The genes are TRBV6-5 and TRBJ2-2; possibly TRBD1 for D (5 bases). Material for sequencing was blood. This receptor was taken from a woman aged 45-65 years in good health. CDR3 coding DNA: TGTGCCAGCAGTTTGGAGAGGACACCCGGGGAGCTGTTTTTT. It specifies CASSLERTPGELFF.